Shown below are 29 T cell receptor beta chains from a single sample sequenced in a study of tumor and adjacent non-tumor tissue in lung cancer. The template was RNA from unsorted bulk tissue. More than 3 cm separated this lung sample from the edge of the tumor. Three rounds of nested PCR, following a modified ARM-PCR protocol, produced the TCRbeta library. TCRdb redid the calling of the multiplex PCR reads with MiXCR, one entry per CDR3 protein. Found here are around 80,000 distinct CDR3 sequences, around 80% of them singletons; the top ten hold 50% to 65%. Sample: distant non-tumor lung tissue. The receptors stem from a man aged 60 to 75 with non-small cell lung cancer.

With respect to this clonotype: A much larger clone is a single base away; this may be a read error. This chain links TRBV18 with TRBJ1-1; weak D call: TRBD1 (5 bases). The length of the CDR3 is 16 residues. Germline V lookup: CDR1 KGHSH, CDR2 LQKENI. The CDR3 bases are TGTACCAGCTCACCATTCGGGGGGAATCCGATCACTGAAGCTTTCTTT. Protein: CTSSPFGGNPITEAFF.

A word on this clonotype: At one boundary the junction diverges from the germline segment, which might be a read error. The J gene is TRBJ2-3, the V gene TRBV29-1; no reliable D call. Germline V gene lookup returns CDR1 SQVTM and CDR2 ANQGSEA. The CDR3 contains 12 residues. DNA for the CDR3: TGCAGCGCTTCCCGTAGCATAGGTACGCAATATTTT. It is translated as CSASRSIGTQYF.

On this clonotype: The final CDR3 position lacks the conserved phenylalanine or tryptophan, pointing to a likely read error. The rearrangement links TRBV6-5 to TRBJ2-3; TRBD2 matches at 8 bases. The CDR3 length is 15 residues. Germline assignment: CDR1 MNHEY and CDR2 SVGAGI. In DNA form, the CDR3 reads TGTGCCAGCAATTACTACCGCGGGGGGCGGGATACGCAGTATCTT. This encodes CASNYYRGGRDTQYL.

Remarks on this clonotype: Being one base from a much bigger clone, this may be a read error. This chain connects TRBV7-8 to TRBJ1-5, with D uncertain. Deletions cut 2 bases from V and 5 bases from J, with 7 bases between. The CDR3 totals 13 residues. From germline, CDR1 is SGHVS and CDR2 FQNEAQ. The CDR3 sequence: CASSLHGDQPQHF. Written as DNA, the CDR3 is TGTGCCAGCAGCTTACATGGAGATCAGCCCCAGCATTTT.

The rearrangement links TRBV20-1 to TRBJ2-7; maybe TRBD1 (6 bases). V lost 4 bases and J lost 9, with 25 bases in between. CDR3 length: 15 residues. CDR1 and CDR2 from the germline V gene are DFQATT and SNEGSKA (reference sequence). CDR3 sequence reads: CSATNVRDTERTQYF. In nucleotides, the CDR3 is TGCAGTGCTACCAACGTCCGGGACACCGAGCGGACGCAGTACTTC.

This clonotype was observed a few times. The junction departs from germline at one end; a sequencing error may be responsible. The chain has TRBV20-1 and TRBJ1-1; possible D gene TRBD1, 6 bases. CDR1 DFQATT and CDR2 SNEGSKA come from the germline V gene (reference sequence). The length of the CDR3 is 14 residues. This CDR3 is CSGRIGGTYTEASF. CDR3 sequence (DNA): TGCAGTGGTAGAATAGGGGGGACCTACACTGAAGCTTCCTTT.

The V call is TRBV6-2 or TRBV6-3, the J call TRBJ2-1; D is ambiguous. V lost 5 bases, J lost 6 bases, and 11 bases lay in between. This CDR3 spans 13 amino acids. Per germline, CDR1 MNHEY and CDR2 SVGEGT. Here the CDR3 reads CASSPGFRNEQFF. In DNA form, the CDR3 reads TGTGCCAGCAGTCCTGGCTTCCGCAATGAGCAGTTCTTC.

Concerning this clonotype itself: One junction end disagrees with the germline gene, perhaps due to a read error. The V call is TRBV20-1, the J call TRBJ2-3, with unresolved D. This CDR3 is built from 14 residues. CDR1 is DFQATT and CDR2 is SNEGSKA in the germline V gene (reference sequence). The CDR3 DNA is TGCAGTGCTAGCTCGGATTCAGGCACGGATACGCAGTATTTT. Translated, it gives CSASSDSGTDTQYF.

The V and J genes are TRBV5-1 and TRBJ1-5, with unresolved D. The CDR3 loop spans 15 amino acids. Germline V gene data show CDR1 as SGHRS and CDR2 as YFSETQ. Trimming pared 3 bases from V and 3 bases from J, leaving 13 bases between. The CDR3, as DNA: TGCGCCAGCAGCTGGGAATGGACGAACAATCAGCCCCAGCATTTT. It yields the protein CASSWEWTNNQPQHF.

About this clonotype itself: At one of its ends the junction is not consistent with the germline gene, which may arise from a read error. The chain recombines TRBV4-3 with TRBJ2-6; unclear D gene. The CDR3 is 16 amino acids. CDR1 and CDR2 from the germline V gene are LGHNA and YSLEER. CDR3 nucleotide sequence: TGCGTCAGCAGCCAAGAGGCAGTGTCTGGGACCAACGTCCTGACTTTC. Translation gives CVSSQEAVSGTNVLTF.

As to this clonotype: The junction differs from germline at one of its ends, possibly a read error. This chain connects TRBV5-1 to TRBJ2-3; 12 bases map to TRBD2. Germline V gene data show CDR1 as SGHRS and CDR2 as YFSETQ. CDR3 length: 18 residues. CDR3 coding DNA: TGCGCCAGCAGCGCCGGGGCTAGCGGGAGGGCGAGCATAGATACGCAGTATTTT. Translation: CASSAGASGRASIDTQYF.

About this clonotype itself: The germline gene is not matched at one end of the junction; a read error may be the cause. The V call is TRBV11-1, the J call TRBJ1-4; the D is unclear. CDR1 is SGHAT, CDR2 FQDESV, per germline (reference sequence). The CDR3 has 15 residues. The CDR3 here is CVSSPRREAYEKLFF. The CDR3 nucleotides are TGTGTCAGCAGCCCTCGCCGGGAGGCGTATGAAAAACTGTTTTTT.

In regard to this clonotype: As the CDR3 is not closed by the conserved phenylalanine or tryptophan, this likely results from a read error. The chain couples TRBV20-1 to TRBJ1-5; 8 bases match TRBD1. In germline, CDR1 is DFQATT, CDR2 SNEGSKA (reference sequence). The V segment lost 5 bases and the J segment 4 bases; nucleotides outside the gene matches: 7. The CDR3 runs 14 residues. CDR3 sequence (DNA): TGCAGTGCTCAAGCGGACAGGGCTAATCAGCCCCAGCATTCT. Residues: CSAQADRANQPQHS.

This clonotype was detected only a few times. The chain's CDR3 is CSVIESGDTYEQYF. The CDR3 nucleotides read TGCAGTGTTATAGAGTCAGGGGATACCTACGAGCAGTACTTC. The gene calls are TRBV20-1 and TRBJ2-7, with a weak D call TRBD1 (6 bases). Germline CDR1 reads DFQATT; CDR2 reads SNEGSKA (reference sequence). This CDR3 has 14 amino acids. V was cut by 7 bases and J by 2 bases, with 18 bases left in between.

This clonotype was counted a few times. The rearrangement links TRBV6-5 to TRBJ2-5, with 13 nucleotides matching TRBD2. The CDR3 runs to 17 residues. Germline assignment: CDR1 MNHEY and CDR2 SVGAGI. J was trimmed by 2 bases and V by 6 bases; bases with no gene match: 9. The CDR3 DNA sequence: TGTGCCAGCAGCCGAACGGGACTAGCGGGGCGGCAAGAGACCCAGTACTTC. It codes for CASSRTGLAGRQETQYF.

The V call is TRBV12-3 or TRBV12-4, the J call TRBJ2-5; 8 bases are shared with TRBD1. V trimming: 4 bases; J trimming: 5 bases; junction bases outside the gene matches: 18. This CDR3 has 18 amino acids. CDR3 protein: CASSSAIFGTGMRETQYF. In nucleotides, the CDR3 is TGTGCCAGCAGTTCAGCAATTTTCGGGACAGGAATGCGGGAGACCCAGTACTTC.

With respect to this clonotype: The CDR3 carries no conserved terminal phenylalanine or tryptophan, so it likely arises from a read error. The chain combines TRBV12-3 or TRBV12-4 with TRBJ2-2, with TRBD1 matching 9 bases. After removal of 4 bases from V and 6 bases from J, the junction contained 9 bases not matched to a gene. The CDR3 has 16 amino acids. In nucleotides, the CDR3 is TGTGCCAGCAGTTGGCCTGGACAGGGGTTCGCCGGGGAGCTGTTTTTA. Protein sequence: CASSWPGQGFAGELFL.

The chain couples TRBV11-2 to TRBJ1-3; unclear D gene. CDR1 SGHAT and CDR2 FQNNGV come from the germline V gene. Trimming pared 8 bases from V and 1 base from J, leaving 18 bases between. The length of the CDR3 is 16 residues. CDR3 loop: CASVYGDRASGNTIYF. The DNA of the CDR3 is TGTGCCAGCGTATATGGGGATAGGGCTTCTGGAAACACCATATATTTT.

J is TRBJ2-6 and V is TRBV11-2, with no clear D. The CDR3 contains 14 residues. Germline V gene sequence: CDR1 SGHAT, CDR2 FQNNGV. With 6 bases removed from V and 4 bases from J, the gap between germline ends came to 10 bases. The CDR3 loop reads CASSSVSGANVLTF. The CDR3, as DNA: TGTGCCAGCAGTTCTGTCTCAGGGGCCAACGTCCTGACTTTC.

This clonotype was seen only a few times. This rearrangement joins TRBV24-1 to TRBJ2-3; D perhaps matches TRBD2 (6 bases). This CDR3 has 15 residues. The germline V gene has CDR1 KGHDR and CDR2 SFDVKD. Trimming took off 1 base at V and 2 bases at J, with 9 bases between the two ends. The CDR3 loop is CATSDFGGDTDTQYF. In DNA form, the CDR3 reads TGTGCCACCAGTGATTTCGGGGGTGACACAGATACGCAGTATTTT.

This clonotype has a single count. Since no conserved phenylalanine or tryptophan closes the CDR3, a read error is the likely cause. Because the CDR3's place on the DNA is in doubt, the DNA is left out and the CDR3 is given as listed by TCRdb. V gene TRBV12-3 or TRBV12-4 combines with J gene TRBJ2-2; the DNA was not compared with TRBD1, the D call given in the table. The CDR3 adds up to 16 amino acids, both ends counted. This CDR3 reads CASSDPRQGRAGELSS.

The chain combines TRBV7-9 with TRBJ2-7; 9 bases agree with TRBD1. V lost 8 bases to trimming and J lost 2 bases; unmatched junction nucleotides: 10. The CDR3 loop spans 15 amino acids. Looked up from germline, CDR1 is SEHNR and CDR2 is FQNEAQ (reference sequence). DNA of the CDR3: TGTGCCAGCGGCTCTGAGGGGACAGGGCCCTACGAGCAGTACTTC. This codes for CASGSEGTGPYEQYF. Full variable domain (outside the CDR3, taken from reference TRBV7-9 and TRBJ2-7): DTGVSQNPRHKITKRGQNVTFRCDPISEHNRLYWYRQTLGQGPEFLTYFQNEAQLEKSRLLSDRFSAERPKGSFSTLEIQRTEQGDSAMYLCASGSEGTGPYEQYFGPGTRLTVT.

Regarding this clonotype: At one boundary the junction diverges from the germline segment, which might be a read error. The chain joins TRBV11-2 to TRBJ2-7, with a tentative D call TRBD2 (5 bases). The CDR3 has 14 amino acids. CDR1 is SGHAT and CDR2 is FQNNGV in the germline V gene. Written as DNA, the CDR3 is TGTACCAGTAGCGTACTGCACAGCTCCTACGAGCAGTACTTC. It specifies CTSSVLHSSYEQYF.

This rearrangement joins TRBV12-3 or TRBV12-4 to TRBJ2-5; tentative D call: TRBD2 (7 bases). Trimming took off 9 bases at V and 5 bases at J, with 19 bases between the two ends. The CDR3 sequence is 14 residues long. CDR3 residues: CASGQGGGNETQYF. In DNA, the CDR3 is TGTGCCAGTGGTCAAGGGGGGGGTAATGAGACCCAGTACTTC.

CDR3 region: CASSAFGPDRGGSGQPQHF. CDR3 coding DNA: TGTGCCAGCAGCGCCTTTGGGCCCGACAGGGGTGGGTCGGGTCAGCCCCAGCATTTT. The rearrangement joins TRBV6-1 to TRBJ1-5, with 8 bases matching TRBD1. V was clipped by 6 bases and J by 6 bases; unmatched bases: 22. Per the germline V gene, CDR1 is MNHNS and CDR2 is SASEGT. CDR3 size: 19 residues.

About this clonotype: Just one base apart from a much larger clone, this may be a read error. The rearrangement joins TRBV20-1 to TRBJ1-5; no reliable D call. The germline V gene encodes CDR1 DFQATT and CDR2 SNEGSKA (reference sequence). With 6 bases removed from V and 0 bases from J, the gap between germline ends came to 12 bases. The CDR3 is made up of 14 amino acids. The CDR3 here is CSALAMDSNQPQHF. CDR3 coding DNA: TGCAGTGCCTTAGCGATGGATAGCAATCAGCCCCAGCATTTT.

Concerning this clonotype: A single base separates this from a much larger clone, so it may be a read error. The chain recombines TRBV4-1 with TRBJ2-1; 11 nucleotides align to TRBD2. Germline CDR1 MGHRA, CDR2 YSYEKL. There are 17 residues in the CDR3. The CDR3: CASSRPRLAGGNNEHFF. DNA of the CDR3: TGCGCCAGCAGCCGACCTCGCCTAGCGGGGGGAAACAATGAGCATTTCTTC.

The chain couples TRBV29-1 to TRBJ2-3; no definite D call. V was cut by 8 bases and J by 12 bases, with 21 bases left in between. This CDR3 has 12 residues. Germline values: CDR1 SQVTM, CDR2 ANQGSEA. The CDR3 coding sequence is TGCAGCATAAGGGTTTTCACAGATATTCAGTATTTT. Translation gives CSIRVFTDIQYF.

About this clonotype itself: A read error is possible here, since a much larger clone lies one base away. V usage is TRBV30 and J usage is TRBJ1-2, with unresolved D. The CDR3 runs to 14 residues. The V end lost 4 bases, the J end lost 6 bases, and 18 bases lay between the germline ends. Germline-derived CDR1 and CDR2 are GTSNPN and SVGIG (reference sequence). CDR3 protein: CAWTSRVRAHGYTF. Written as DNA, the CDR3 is TGTGCCTGGACTTCGAGGGTAAGGGCCCATGGCTACACCTTC.